This is a list of T cell receptor beta chains from one sample in a study of T cell responses to AZD1222 COVID-19 vaccine. TCRdb's copy holds only in-frame clones and misses some; the assay was immunoSEQ multiplex PCR. The sample includes about 110,000 clones, roughly 89% of them seen just once. The sequencing here drew on peripheral blood, taken 28 days after the second AZD1222 dose. The receptors shown here come from an adult who received the AZD1222 COVID-19 vaccine. Each CDR3 is given with its conserved first and last residue. A D gene is named only where the DNA matches it firmly. Rows may omit the clone size; those that give it use once, few, many or a size class.

>TRBJ1-2|-|TRBV5-1|-
TGCGCCAGCAGCCGTGAGGGGGGCAGTGGCTATGGCTACACCTTC
CASSREGGSGYGYTF
>TRBJ2-4|-|TRBV5-8|-
TGTGCCAGCAGCCCCGGGACTCTTCTAGCCAAAAACATTCAGTACTTC
CASSPGTLLAKNIQYF
>TRBJ2-5|-|TRBV19|-
TGTGCCAGTAGTATTAACTTCCAAGAGACCCAGTACTTC
CASSINFQETQYF
>TRBJ2-1|-|TRBV19|-
TGTGCCAGTAGTGTCGAGCGAGGCTTTCCCTACAATGAGCAGTTCTTC
CASSVERGFPYNEQFF
>TRBJ1-2|few|TRBV19|-
TGTGCCAGTAGTATCGATCTGGTAGGGGAAAATGGCTACACCTTC
CASSIDLVGENGYTF
>TRBJ2-2|-|TRBV27|-
TGTGCCAGCAGTTTCCAGAATACGAACACCGGGGAGCTGTTTTTT
CASSFQNTNTGELFF
>TRBJ1-1|-|TRBV7-9|-
TGTGCCAGCAGCTTAGGACTGTCCAACACTGAAGCTTTCTTT
CASSLGLSNTEAFF
>TRBJ1-1|-|TRBV30|-
TGTGCCTGGGGCAGGGTTACGATGACTGAAGCTTTCTTT
CAWGRVTMTEAFF
>TRBJ1-4|-|TRBV10-3|-
TGTGCCATCAGTGATGAGAATAGGGCCGATGAAAAACTGTTTTTT
CAISDENRADEKLFF
>TRBJ1-1|-|TRBV6-6|-
TGTGCCAGCAGTTACGAGCCCCTCGGGAGTAACACTGAAGCTTTCTTT
CASSYEPLGSNTEAFF
>TRBJ2-1|once|TRBV7-2|-
TGTGCCAGCAGCCCACGGCAGGGTCCCTATGAGCAGTTCTTC
CASSPRQGPYEQFF
>TRBJ1-4|once|TRBV2|-
TGTGCCAGCAGTGGACAGGTTAATGAAAAACTGTTTTTT
CASSGQVNEKLFF
>TRBJ1-2|once|TRBV7-2|-
TGTGCCAGCAGCTTAGACAGGGAAGGCTACACCTTC
CASSLDREGYTF
>TRBJ1-2|-|TRBV27|TRBD1
TGTGCCAGCAGTTTCAGACAGGGCGATGGCTACACCTTC
CASSFRQGDGYTF
>TRBJ1-5|-|TRBV6-5|-
TGTGCCAGCAGTCCATCTTACACGGACGGTCAGCCCCAGCATTTT
CASSPSYTDGQPQHF
>TRBJ2-3|-|TRBV11-3|-
TGTGCCAGCAGTCCTAGAGTCACAGATACGCAGTATTTT
CASSPRVTDTQYF
>TRBJ2-2|-|TRBV7-9|TRBD2
TGTGCCAGCAAGAGTCTAGCGGGGACCGGGGAGCTGTTTTTT
CASKSLAGTGELFF
>TRBJ1-6|once|TRBV12-3/TRBV12-4|-
TGTGCCAGCAGTTGGGGCTCTGATTCACCCCTCCACTTT
CASSWGSDSPLHF